In its sample, the clone carrying this TCR beta chain was seen a few times. Its cognate antigen is unknown. The data are from a study of radiation and T cells in renal cell carcinoma. Whole-study results and caveats: Irradiated tumors had higher TCR clonality than control tumors. Dominant CDR3 motifs occupied more repertoire in irradiated than control tumors.

CDR1 is SGDLS and CDR2 is YYNGEE in the germline V gene. This CDR3 contains 14 residues. V lost 2 bases to trimming and J lost 3 bases, with 8 bases between them. Stated treatment: treatment-naive control, cytoreductive nephrectomy. Treatment-naive patients without radiation supplied the control tumors at nephrectomy. Method: immunoSEQ multiplex PCR; TCRdb's copy keeps in-frame clones and lacks some. The sample yields 12,000 to 15,000 clones, roughly 60% seen once. The sequence derives from a man over 45 with renal cell carcinoma. The source material was tumor tissue, sampled from a patient whose treatment was nephrectomy without radiotherapy. The gene calls are TRBV9 and TRBJ1-4, with D possibly being TRBD1 (5 bases). The CDR3 loop is CASSVTDSNEKLFF. CDR3 sequence (DNA): TGTGCCAGCAGCGTGACAGACTCTAATGAAAAACTGTTTTTT.